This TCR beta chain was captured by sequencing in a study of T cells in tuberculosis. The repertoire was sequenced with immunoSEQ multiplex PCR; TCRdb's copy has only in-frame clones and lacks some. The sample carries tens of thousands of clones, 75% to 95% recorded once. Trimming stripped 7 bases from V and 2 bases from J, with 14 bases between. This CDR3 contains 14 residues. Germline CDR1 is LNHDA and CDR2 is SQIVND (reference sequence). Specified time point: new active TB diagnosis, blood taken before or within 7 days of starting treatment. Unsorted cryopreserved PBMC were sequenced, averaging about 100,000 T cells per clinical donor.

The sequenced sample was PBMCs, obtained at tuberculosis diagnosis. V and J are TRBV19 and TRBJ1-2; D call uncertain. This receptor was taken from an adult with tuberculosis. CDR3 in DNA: TGTGCCAGTACCTCGAGCAGACTAAACTATGGCTACACCTTC. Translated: CASTSSRLNYGYTF.